Sequencing of this TCR beta chain was carried out in a study of cytomegalovirus exposure and HLA in healthy donors. At the level of the study: HLA-typed donors were the source of 90 million or so unique TCRs, which an early data release held.

This clone was picked up a small number of times. The PCR employed 60 Vbeta primers together with 13 Jbeta primers. Clones were sequenced by immunoSEQ multiplex PCR, and TCRdb holds only the in-frame ones, with some missing. The table has 150,000 or so clones, approximately 84% seen once. CDR3 length: 12 amino acids. Germline V CDR1 and CDR2: ENHRY, SYGVKD. V was trimmed by 3 bases and J by 7 bases, leaving 9 bases between them. The origin of this receptor is a man aged 30 to 39 in good health and CMV-seropositive. This sequence joins TRBV10-3 and TRBJ1-2; D gene uncertain. Sequencing was carried out using PBMCs. The CDR3 protein is CAISEGGSGYTF. CDR3 in DNA: TGTGCCATCAGTGAAGGAGGGTCTGGCTACACCTTC.